This TCR beta chain was found in a study of blood T cell repertoires in COVID-19. Study at large: Material from acute and convalescent COVID-19 was sourced from the United States, Italy and Spain. PBMCs, B-cell-depleted T cells, or T cells were the source of the cDNA or gDNA that made up the material.

In assigning cohorts, the study relied on participant-reported clinical history. The CDR3 runs 14 residues. Germline V gene sequence: CDR1 SEHNR, CDR2 FQNEAQ (reference sequence). Germline trimming cut 3 bases from V and 4 bases from J; bases unmatched to any gene: 6. Using immunoSEQ multiplex PCR, the repertoire was profiled, and TCRdb retains in-frame clones only, with some absent. The profile shows 300,000 to 400,000 clones, roughly 91% of them singletons. This receptor was identified in a woman between 18 and 30 years old who had recovered from COVID-19. This chain connects TRBV7-9 to TRBJ2-7, with 7 bases aligning to TRBD1. The sequenced material came from PBMCs or T cells enriched from blood (not recorded which). CDR3 residues: CASSFPGTDYEQYF. In DNA form, the CDR3 reads TGTGCCAGCAGCTTCCCCGGGACAGATTACGAGCAGTACTTC.